Below, 3 T cell receptor beta chains from the same sample are listed, as sequenced in a study of response to subunit inactivated influenza vaccine. Each CDR3 protein is one row after TCRdb ran MiXCR on the RT-PCR reads. The sample yields roughly 700,000 distinct CDR3 sequences, about 15% seen once. Sample: PBMCs from blood, taken 14 to 15 days before vaccination. Source of these receptors: a middle-aged man who received an inactivated influenza vaccine.

The genes are TRBV5-1 and TRBJ2-1, with D unresolved. Germline CDR1 reads SGHRS; CDR2 reads YFSETQ. CDR3 length equals 13 residues. Trimming cost V 4 bases and J 9 bases, with 14 bases left between them. The CDR3 coding sequence is TGCGCCAGCAGCCTGGAAACCTATGGTGAGCAGTTCTTC. Protein: CASSLETYGEQFF.

A few counts support this clonotype. The rearrangement uses TRBV29-1 and TRBJ2-3; tentatively, D is TRBD1 (5 bases). CDR3 length: 13 residues. Germline CDR1 and CDR2: SQVTM and ANQGSEA. V gave up 6 bases and J gave up 2 bases, with 12 bases separating them. This CDR3 is CSVAGIATDTQYF. CDR3 coding DNA: TGCAGCGTCGCAGGGATCGCCACAGATACGCAGTATTTT.

This clonotype was counted a few times. The DNA of the CDR3 is TGCGCCAGCAGCTTGGGGTCAGAAAGGGAAAAACTGTTTTTT. It encodes CASSLGSEREKLFF. This rearrangement joins TRBV5-1 to TRBJ1-4, with D uncertain. The V and J ends lost 0 bases and 8 bases respectively, with 11 bases between them. The germline V gene has CDR1 SGHRS and CDR2 YFSETQ. The CDR3 is made up of 14 amino acids.